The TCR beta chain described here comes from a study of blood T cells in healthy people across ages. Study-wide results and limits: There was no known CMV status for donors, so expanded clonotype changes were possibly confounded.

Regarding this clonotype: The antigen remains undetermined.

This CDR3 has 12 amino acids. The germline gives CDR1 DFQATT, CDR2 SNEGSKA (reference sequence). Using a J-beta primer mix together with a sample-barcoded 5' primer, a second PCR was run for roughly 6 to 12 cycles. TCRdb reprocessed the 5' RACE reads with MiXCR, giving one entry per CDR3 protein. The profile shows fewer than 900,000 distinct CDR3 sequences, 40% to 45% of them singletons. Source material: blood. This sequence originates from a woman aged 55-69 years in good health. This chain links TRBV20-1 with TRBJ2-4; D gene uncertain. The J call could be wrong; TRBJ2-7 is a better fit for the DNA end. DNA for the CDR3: TGCAGTGCCACGGATGATCCCTACGAGCAGTACTTC. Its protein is CSATDDPYEQYF.